The 21 T cell receptor beta chains below all came from one sample that was sequenced in a study of identical twins (dated by TCRdb to the mid-2010s). The library was made by 5' RACE. Reads for this sample came from an Illumina HiSeq 2000. TCRdb passed the public sequencing reads through fastp at Q25 and MiXCR, retaining productive beta sequences. Every entry covers one CDR3 protein and lists the most common genes and DNA from its rows. The sample table shows around 960,000 distinct CDR3 sequences, and roughly an eighth are seen once. The top ten clones comprise 1.5% to 2% of the sample. The same data also went into a second study, on yellow fever vaccine responses in identical twins.

The sample taken for sequencing was PBMCs. The source of these receptors is a woman between 18 and 29 years old in good health.

The gene calls are TRBV6-5 and TRBJ1-1; 7 positions match TRBD1. Looked up from germline, CDR1 is MNHEY and CDR2 is SVGAGI. The V segment lost 0 bases and the J segment 5 bases; nucleotides outside the gene matches: 12. The CDR3 length is 17 residues. CDR3 coding DNA: TGTGCCAGCAGTTACTCGTATGGGGCAGGGGGTGTTACTGAAGCTTTCTTT. Protein: CASSYSYGAGGVTEAFF.

The chain carries TRBV2 and TRBJ2-1; 11 nucleotides match TRBD2. The junction had 6 bases not matched to a gene; V was cut back by 5 bases and J by 9 bases. The CDR3 spans 14 residues. Germline CDR1 and CDR2: SNHLY and FYNNEI. CDR3 residues: CASSYSGGGSEQFF. In nucleotides, the CDR3 is TGTGCCAGCAGTTATAGCGGGGGGGGATCTGAGCAGTTCTTC.

This clonotype was detected many times. The chain links TRBV12-3 or TRBV12-4 to TRBJ2-1; TRBD2 agrees at 7 bases. The CDR3 sequence is 16 residues long. Trimming at V came to 6 bases and at J to 7 bases, leaving 15 bases not matched to a gene. The CDR3 protein is CASSFTLAAVTNEQFF. CDR3 DNA: TGTGCCAGCAGCTTCACCCTAGCGGCGGTAACGAATGAGCAGTTCTTC.

The gene calls are TRBV28 and TRBJ1-1; 7 positions agree with TRBD1. CDR1 MDHEN and CDR2 SYDVKM come from the germline V gene. V trimming: 3 bases; J trimming: 6 bases; junction bases outside the gene matches: 10. The CDR3 spans 15 residues. The CDR3 DNA reads as TGTGCCAGCAGTTTTCGGACGACAGGGTTGGCTGAAGCTTTCTTT. It codes for CASSFRTTGLAEAFF.

This clonotype was seen only a few times. This chain connects TRBV7-8 to TRBJ2-7; D is undetermined. Trimming shortened V by 4 bases and J by 3 bases, and 10 bases separated the two germline ends. The CDR3 length is 13 residues. Germline CDR1 and CDR2: SGHVS and FQNEAQ. The DNA for the CDR3 is TGTGCCAGCAGCTCCAGTGCGTTCTACGAGCAGTACTTC. This translates into CASSSSAFYEQYF. Complete variable domain (other parts from reference TRBV7-8 and TRBJ2-7): GAGVSQSPRYKVAKRGQDVALRCDPISGHVSLFWYQQALGQGPEFLTYFQNEAQLDKSGLPSDRFFAERPEGSVSTLKIQRTQQEDSAVYLCASSSSAFYEQYFGPGTRLTVT.

This clonotype was detected many times. The CDR3 DNA reads as TGTGCCAGCAGCCCGACAGGGAGGGCAGATACGCAGTATTTT. Protein: CASSPTGRADTQYF. This sequence joins TRBV2 and TRBJ2-3, with D tentatively TRBD1 or TRBD2 (7 bases each). Looked up from germline, CDR1 is SNHLY and CDR2 is FYNNEI. There are 14 residues in the CDR3. Deletions cut 6 bases from V and 4 bases from J, with 14 bases between.

A few counts support this clonotype. The chain recombines TRBV5-1 with TRBJ2-7; TRBD2 matches at 10 bases. V lost 4 bases and J lost 1; bases outside the gene matches: 14. Germline values: CDR1 SGHRS, CDR2 YFSETQ. The CDR3 sequence is 18 residues long. The CDR3 bases are TGCGCCAGCAGCATCAGCTATAAGCGGGAGGGTCGTTCCTACGAGCAGTACTTC. Its translation is CASSISYKREGRSYEQYF.

This clonotype was seen a single time. This chain connects TRBV20-1 to TRBJ2-1, with D tentatively TRBD2 (6 bases). Germline lookup yields CDR1 DFQATT and CDR2 SNEGSKA (reference sequence). Deletions cut 5 bases from V and 6 bases from J, with 11 bases between. There are 12 residues in the CDR3. CDR3 nucleotides: TGCAGTGCTCCGGGGACTTTCAATGAGCAGTTCTTC. It codes for CSAPGTFNEQFF.

J is TRBJ1-2 and V is TRBV6-1; D gene unclear. V was trimmed by 8 bases and J by 7 bases, leaving 11 bases between them. Germline V gene lookup returns CDR1 MNHNS and CDR2 SASEGT. CDR3 length: 11 amino acids. The CDR3: CASWSRRGYTF. The CDR3 DNA reads as TGTGCCAGCTGGAGCCGCCGTGGCTACACCTTC.

This clonotype was observed a few times. J is TRBJ1-1 and V is TRBV20-1, with D unclear. Germline V gene data show CDR1 as DFQATT and CDR2 as SNEGSKA (reference sequence). With 3 bases removed from V and 1 base from J, the gap between germline ends came to 9 bases. This CDR3 contains 13 residues. The CDR3 region is CSARYGRNTEAFF. CDR3 DNA sequence: TGCAGTGCTAGGTATGGAAGGAACACTGAAGCTTTCTTT.

The table lists this clonotype with many counts. This chain uses TRBV7-9 with TRBJ2-2; D is unresolved. With 6 bases removed from V and 0 bases from J, the gap between germline ends came to 5 bases. The CDR3 totals 13 residues. Germline V gene lookup returns CDR1 SEHNR and CDR2 FQNEAQ (reference sequence). CDR3 DNA: TGTGCCAGCAGTTTATCGAACACCGGGGAGCTGTTTTTT. Translated, it gives CASSLSNTGELFF. Together with reference TRBV7-9 and TRBJ2-2, the CDR3 gives the full variable domain: DTGVSQNPRHKITKRGQNVTFRCDPISEHNRLYWYRQTLGQGPEFLTYFQNEAQLEKSRLLSDRFSAERPKGSFSTLEIQRTEQGDSAMYLCASSLSNTGELFFGEGSRLTVL.

There are many counts of this clonotype. The chain employs TRBV5-6 and TRBJ1-4; a weak D match, TRBD1 (6 bases). Germline lookup yields CDR1 SGHDT and CDR2 YYEEEE. V was shortened by 5 bases and J by 10 bases, with 21 bases between the two germline ends. The CDR3 length is 15 residues. CDR3 amino acids: CASRRRQDGARKLFF. In DNA form, the CDR3 reads TGTGCCAGCAGGCGGCGACAGGACGGTGCGCGAAAACTGTTTTTT.

This clonotype was detected ten times or more. The chain carries TRBV12-3 or TRBV12-4 and TRBJ2-2, with 9 nucleotides matching TRBD2. Trimming took 7 bases from V and 7 from J; bases not matched to a gene: 7. The CDR3 totals 14 residues. The CDR3 DNA follows: TGTGCCAGCAAAGGGGGTAGCGGGAGCGGGGAGCTGTTTTTT. Amino acid sequence: CASKGGSGSGELFF.

The rearrangement uses TRBV18 and TRBJ2-7, with D perhaps TRBD1 (5 bases). The CDR3 is 12 residues long. V was pared by 3 bases and J by 9 bases, with 12 bases between. Germline-derived CDR1 and CDR2 are KGHSH and LQKENI. The DNA for the CDR3 is TGTGCCAGCTCACCCAACGGGCAGGGGCAGTACGTC. As protein: CASSPNGQGQYV.

The rearrangement uses TRBV20-1 and TRBJ2-3; the match to TRBD1 covers 10 bases. V shed 0 bases and J 3 bases; nucleotides not matched to a gene: 3. Germline CDR1 DFQATT, CDR2 SNEGSKA (reference sequence). The CDR3 totals 15 residues. This CDR3 is CSARDLGQGTDTQYF. CDR3 nucleotide sequence: TGCAGTGCTAGAGATCTGGGACAGGGGACAGATACGCAGTATTTT.

This clonotype was counted only a few times. The chain couples TRBV12-3 or TRBV12-4 to TRBJ2-1; 11 bases fit TRBD2. The CDR3 spans 16 residues. Trimming at V came to 5 bases and at J to 9 bases, leaving 12 bases not matched to a gene. CDR3: CASSLGVAGGPGEQFF. CDR3 nucleotides: TGTGCCAGCAGTCTGGGGGTAGCGGGAGGGCCTGGTGAGCAGTTCTTC.

This clonotype was counted between two and nine times. The V call is TRBV20-1, the J call TRBJ2-1; 7 nucleotides line up with TRBD1. V shed 6 bases, J shed 4 bases, and the junction held 9 bases outside the gene matches. CDR3 size: 14 residues. Germline loops: CDR1 DFQATT, CDR2 SNEGSKA (reference sequence). DNA for the CDR3: TGCAGTGCAGCCCGACAGGGCGGGTACAATGAGCAGTTCTTC. Its translation: CSAARQGGYNEQFF.

This chain uses TRBV18 with TRBJ1-1, with D unresolved. This CDR3 has 14 residues. V gave up 2 bases and J gave up 1 base, with 8 bases separating them. Germline V lookup: CDR1 KGHSH, CDR2 LQKENI. The CDR3 here is CASSPGWENTEAFF. The CDR3, as DNA: TGTGCCAGCTCACCAGGTTGGGAGAACACTGAAGCTTTCTTT.

This clonotype was observed at least ten times. The chain combines TRBV12-3 or TRBV12-4 with TRBJ1-2, with D possibly being TRBD1 (5 bases). The CDR3 sequence is 12 residues long. The V and J ends lost 7 bases and 4 bases respectively, with 10 bases between them. The CDR3 is CASTLDSYGYTF. The CDR3 DNA reads TGTGCCAGCACTCTCGACAGCTATGGCTACACCTTC.

The rearrangement uses TRBV4-1 and TRBJ2-1; the D is unclear. The CDR3 runs 11 residues. Germline CDR1 is MGHRA and CDR2 is YSYEKL. The V gene lost 0 bases and the J gene lost 9 bases, with 3 bases spanning the gap. CDR3: CASSQEFEQFF. The CDR3 nucleotides read TGCGCCAGCAGCCAAGAGTTTGAGCAGTTCTTC.

The sample holds many counts of this clonotype. The rearrangement joins TRBV5-1 to TRBJ2-1; maybe TRBD2 (6 bases). V was cut by 4 bases and J by 9 bases, with 20 bases left in between. CDR1 is SGHRS and CDR2 is YFSETQ in the germline V gene. CDR3 length: 15 amino acids. In DNA form, the CDR3 reads TGCGCCAGCAGCCCGGGGACTCCCTCTGGGCGTGAGCAGTTCTTC. This codes for CASSPGTPSGREQFF.